Listed here are 14 T cell receptor beta chains from one sample, sequenced in a study of T cells after yellow fever vaccination. TCRdb independently ran MiXCR on the 5' RACE reads; one entry per CDR3 protein. The sample gives 250,000 to 350,000 distinct CDR3 sequences, 8.7% of which show up once; around 3.1% is in the top ten. This sample comprised CD4+ T cells sorted from PBMCs, obtained 5 days after the yellow fever booster vaccination. The receptor set was obtained from a young man who received the YFV17D yellow fever vaccine.

This clonotype was observed many times. V gene TRBV29-1 combines with J gene TRBJ2-5; D may be TRBD1 (5 bases). The CDR3 length is 13 residues. The germline gives CDR1 SQVTM, CDR2 ANQGSEA. V lost 1 base, J lost 6 bases, and 12 bases lay in between. The CDR3 DNA reads TGCAGCGTTGAAGCGGGCAGGGCGCAGACCCAGTACTTC. It codes for CSVEAGRAQTQYF.

This clonotype has more than one count but fewer than ten. V is TRBV15 and J is TRBJ1-6; 8 bases align to TRBD1. This CDR3 has 19 residues. The V and J ends lost 1 base and 3 bases, in that order; junction bases with no gene match: 11. In germline, CDR1 is LNHNV, CDR2 YYDKDF (reference sequence). The DNA for the CDR3 is TGTGCCACCAGCAGAGTTGGACCGCAAACAGGGGGCTATAATTCACCCCTCCACTTT. It is translated as CATSRVGPQTGGYNSPLHF. Based on the CDR3 plus reference TRBV15 and TRBJ1-6, the full variable domain is DAMVIQNPRYQVTQFGKPVTLSCSQTLNHNVMYWYQQKSSQAPKLLFHYYDKDFNNEADTPDNFQSRRPNTSFCFLDIRSPGLGDTAMYLCATSRVGPQTGGYNSPLHFGNGTRLTVT.

In this sample, this clonotype turned up many times. CDR3 in amino acids: CASSRLGGAWETQYF. The CDR3 nucleotides read TGTGCCAGCAGCCGCCTCGGGGGGGCCTGGGAGACCCAGTACTTC. The chain joins TRBV7-6 to TRBJ2-5, with TRBD2 identical over 8 bases. Trimming took 5 bases from V and 5 from J; bases not matched to a gene: 10. Germline V gene lookup returns CDR1 SGHVS and CDR2 FNYEAQ. The CDR3 covers 15 residues.

J is TRBJ2-1 and V is TRBV10-3, with 8 bases matching TRBD2. Germline loops: CDR1 ENHRY, CDR2 SYGVKD. There are 19 residues in the CDR3. After removal of 6 bases from V and 8 bases from J, the junction contained 24 bases not matched to a gene. The CDR3 spells CAIRKEGGRGLGPVDEQFF. CDR3 nucleotide sequence: TGTGCCATCAGGAAGGAAGGAGGGCGGGGACTAGGCCCAGTTGATGAGCAGTTCTTC.

This clonotype was recorded a few times. The V call is TRBV7-9, the J call TRBJ1-4; D call uncertain. The V end was cut by 5 bases, the J end by 8 bases, with 9 bases between. This CDR3 is built from 12 residues. In germline, CDR1 is SEHNR, CDR2 FQNEAQ (reference sequence). CDR3 DNA: TGTGCCAGCAGCACCGGAGGCGAAAAACTGTTTTTT. Its translation: CASSTGGEKLFF. The full variable domain, in which reference TRBV7-9 and TRBJ1-4 provide the parts outside the CDR3, is DTGVSQNPRHKITKRGQNVTFRCDPISEHNRLYWYRQTLGQGPEFLTYFQNEAQLEKSRLLSDRFSAERPKGSFSTLEIQRTEQGDSAMYLCASSTGGEKLFFGSGTQLSVL.

This chain links TRBV4-3 with TRBJ1-2, with D tentatively TRBD1 (5 bases). The CDR3 runs 14 residues. V was clipped by 8 bases and J by 7 bases, with 20 bases between them. From germline, CDR1 is LGHNA and CDR2 YSLEER. Written as DNA, the CDR3 is TGCGCCAGCGCGCGACGGATAGGGGAGAGTGGCTACACCTTC. It yields the protein CASARRIGESGYTF.

The sample holds many counts of this clonotype. V and J are TRBV15 and TRBJ2-1; D is uncertain. This CDR3 has 13 residues. CDR1 is LNHNV, CDR2 YYDKDF, per germline (reference sequence). Trimming shortened V by 1 base and J by 8 bases, and 9 bases separated the two germline ends. The CDR3 reads CATSRARSHEQFF. CDR3 bases: TGTGCCACCAGCAGAGCTCGGTCCCATGAGCAGTTCTTC.

The chain carries TRBV12-3 or TRBV12-4 and TRBJ2-2, with D perhaps being TRBD1 or TRBD2 (5 bases each). The V gene lost 2 bases and the J gene lost 6 bases, with 7 bases spanning the gap. The CDR3 is 13 residues long. The CDR3 sequence: CASSLWGSGELFF. In DNA form, the CDR3 reads TGTGCCAGCAGTTTATGGGGGTCCGGGGAGCTGTTTTTT.

The rearrangement uses TRBV20-1 and TRBJ1-4; 7 nucleotides align to TRBD1. J lost 5 bases, V lost 3 bases, and 15 bases had no gene match. This CDR3 contains 17 residues. Looked up from germline, CDR1 is DFQATT and CDR2 is SNEGSKA (reference sequence). CDR3 in DNA: TGCAGTGCTAGTTCTAAGGGCGGCCGCAGGGGGAATGAAAAACTGTTTTTT. Its translation is CSASSKGGRRGNEKLFF.

This clonotype was counted many times. The chain uses TRBV12-3 or TRBV12-4 and TRBJ1-4, with D perhaps TRBD1 (5 bases). This CDR3 is built from 14 residues. The germline V and J ends were trimmed by 4 bases and 5 bases, with 11 bases remaining between them. CDR3 coding DNA: TGTGCCAGCAGTTCGCGTGGGGGGAATGAAAAACTGTTTTTT. It yields the protein CASSSRGGNEKLFF.

The chain couples TRBV20-1 to TRBJ1-5; D call uncertain. Germline loops: CDR1 DFQATT, CDR2 SNEGSKA (reference sequence). The CDR3 is made up of 15 amino acids. Trimming took 1 base from V and 2 from J, leaving 12 bases between them. CDR3: CSARVTGLGNQPQHF. The CDR3, as DNA: TGCAGTGCTAGAGTAACTGGGCTAGGCAATCAGCCCCAGCATTTT.

This clonotype has more than one count but fewer than ten. This chain connects TRBV21-1 to TRBJ2-7; the table gives TRBD1 as D, unverified against the DNA. TRBV21-1 is flagged as a pseudogene. This CDR3 contains 14 residues. The CDR3 region has the DNA TGTGCCGGCCCCGGGACGGAGAATACGTACGAGCAGTACTTC. Translation: CAGPGTENTYEQYF.

This clonotype came up a few times. The CDR3 nucleotides are TGTGCCAGCACCCCTCGGGCCACTGAAGCTTTCTTT. Amino acids: CASTPRATEAFF. This chain links TRBV6-1 with TRBJ1-1; D gene ambiguous. The CDR3 length is 12 residues. Germline lookup yields CDR1 MNHNS and CDR2 SASEGT. The V and J ends lost 7 bases and 4 bases respectively, with 10 bases between them.

This clonotype came up many times. The chain employs TRBV20-1 and TRBJ2-3; D is perhaps TRBD2 (7 bases). The germline gives CDR1 DFQATT, CDR2 SNEGSKA (reference sequence). This CDR3 is built from 13 residues. V gave up 6 bases and J gave up 4 bases, with 14 bases separating them. The CDR3 DNA sequence: TGCAGTGCAGGGAGGGGGGGAGCAGATACGCAGTATTTT. This encodes CSAGRGGADTQYF.